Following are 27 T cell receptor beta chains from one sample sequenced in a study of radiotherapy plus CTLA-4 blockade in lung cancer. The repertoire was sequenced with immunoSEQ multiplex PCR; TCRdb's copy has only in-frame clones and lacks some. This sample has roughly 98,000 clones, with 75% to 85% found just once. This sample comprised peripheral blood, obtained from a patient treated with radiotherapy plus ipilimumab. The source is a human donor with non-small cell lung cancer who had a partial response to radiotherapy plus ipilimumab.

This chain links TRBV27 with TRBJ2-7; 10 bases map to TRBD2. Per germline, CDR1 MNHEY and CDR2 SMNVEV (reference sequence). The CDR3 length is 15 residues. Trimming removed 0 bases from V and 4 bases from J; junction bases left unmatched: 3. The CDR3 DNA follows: TGTGCCAGCAGTTTATCTAGCGGGAGGAAGTACGAGCAGTACTTC. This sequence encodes CASSLSSGRKYEQYF.

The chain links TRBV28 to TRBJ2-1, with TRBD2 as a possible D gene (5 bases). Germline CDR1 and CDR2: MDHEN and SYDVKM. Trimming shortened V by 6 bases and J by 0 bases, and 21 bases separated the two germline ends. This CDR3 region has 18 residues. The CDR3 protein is CASSSGSFGSSSYNEQFF. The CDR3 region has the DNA TGTGCCAGCAGCTCGGGATCATTCGGGTCCAGCTCCTACAATGAGCAGTTCTTC.

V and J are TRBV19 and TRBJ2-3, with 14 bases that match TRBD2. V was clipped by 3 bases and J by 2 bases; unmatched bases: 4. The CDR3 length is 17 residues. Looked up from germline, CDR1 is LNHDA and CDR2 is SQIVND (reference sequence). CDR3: CASSMGLAGEATDTQYF. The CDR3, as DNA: TGTGCCAGTAGTATGGGACTAGCGGGAGAGGCCACAGATACGCAGTATTTT.

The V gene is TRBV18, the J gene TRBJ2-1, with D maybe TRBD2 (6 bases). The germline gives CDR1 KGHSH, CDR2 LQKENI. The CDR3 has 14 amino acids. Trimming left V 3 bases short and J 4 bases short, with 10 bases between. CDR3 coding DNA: TGTGCCAGCTCACCCACCGGGGGATACAATGAGCAGTTCTTC. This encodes CASSPTGGYNEQFF.

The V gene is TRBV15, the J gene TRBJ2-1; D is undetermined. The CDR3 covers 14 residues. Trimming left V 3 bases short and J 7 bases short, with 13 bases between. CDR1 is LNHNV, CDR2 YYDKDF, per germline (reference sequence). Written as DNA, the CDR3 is TGTGCCACCAGCAGCCTACCGGCGGAAAATGAGCAGTTCTTC. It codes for CATSSLPAENEQFF.

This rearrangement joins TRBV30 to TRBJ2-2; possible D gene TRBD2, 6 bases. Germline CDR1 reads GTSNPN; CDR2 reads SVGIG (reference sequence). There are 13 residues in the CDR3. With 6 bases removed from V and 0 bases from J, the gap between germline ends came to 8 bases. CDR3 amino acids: CACGGSNTGELFF. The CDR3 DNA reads TGTGCCTGTGGGGGGTCGAACACCGGGGAGCTGTTTTTT.

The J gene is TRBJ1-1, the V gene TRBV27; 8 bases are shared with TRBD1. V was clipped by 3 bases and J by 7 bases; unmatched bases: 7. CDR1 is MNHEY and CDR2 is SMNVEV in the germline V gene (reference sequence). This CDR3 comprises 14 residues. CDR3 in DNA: TGTGCCAGCAGTTTCACCGACAGGGGTAGTGAAGCTTTCTTT. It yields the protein CASSFTDRGSEAFF.

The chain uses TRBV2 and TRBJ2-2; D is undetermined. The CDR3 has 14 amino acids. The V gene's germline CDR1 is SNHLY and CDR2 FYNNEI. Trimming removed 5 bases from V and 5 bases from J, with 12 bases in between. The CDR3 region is CASSPSARTGELFF. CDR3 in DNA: TGTGCCAGCAGTCCTTCAGCGAGAACCGGGGAGCTGTTTTTT.

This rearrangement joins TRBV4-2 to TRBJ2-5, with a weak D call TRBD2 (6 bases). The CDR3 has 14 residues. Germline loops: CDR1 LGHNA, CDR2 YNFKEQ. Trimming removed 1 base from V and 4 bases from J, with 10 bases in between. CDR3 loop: CASSQVVGGETQYF. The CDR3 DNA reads TGTGCCAGCAGCCAAGTCGTGGGAGGAGAGACCCAGTACTTC.

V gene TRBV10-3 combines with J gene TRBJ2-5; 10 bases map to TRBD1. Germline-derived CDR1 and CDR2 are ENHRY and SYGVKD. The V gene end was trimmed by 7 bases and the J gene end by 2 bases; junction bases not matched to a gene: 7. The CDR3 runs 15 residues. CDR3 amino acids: CAINPGTGAQETQYF. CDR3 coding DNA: TGTGCCATCAATCCTGGGACAGGGGCACAAGAGACCCAGTACTTC.

The CDR3: CASSPGGGGGSYEQYF. The DNA of the CDR3 is TGTGCCAGCAGCCCGGGGGGTGGGGGCGGCTCCTACGAGCAGTACTTC. The V call is TRBV7-2, the J call TRBJ2-7, with D perhaps TRBD2 (7 bases). The V gene lost 5 bases and the J gene lost 0 bases, with 17 bases spanning the gap. This CDR3 contains 16 residues. CDR1 is SGHTA and CDR2 is FQGNSA in the germline V gene. Full variable domain (rest looked up from reference TRBV7-2 and TRBJ2-7): GAGVSQSPSNKVTEKGKDVELRCDPISGHTALYWYRQSLGQGLEFLIYFQGNSAPDKSGLPSDRFSAERTGGSVSTLTIQRTQQEDSAVYLCASSPGGGGGSYEQYFGPGTRLTVT.

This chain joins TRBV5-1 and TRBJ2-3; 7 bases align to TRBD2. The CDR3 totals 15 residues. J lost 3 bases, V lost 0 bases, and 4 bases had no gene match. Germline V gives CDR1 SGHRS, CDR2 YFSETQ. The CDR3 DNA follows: TGCGCCAGCAGCTTGGGGCGGGAGAGGACAGATACGCAGTATTTT. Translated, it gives CASSLGRERTDTQYF.

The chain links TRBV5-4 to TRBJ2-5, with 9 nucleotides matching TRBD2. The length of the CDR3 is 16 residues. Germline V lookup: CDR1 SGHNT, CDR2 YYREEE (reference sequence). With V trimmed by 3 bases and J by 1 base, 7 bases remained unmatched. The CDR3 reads CASSWGAGGPQETQYF. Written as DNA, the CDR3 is TGTGCCAGCAGCTGGGGAGCGGGAGGCCCCCAAGAGACCCAGTACTTC.

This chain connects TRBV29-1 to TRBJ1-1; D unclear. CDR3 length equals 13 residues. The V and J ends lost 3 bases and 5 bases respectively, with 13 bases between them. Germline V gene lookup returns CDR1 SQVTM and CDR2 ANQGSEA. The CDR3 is CSVDAQHGTEAFF. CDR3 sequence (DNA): TGCAGCGTTGACGCACAGCATGGGACTGAAGCTTTCTTT.

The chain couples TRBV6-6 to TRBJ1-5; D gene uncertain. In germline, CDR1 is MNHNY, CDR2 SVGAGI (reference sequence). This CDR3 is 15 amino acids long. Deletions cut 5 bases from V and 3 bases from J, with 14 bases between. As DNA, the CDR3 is TGTGCCAGCAGTCCGGAAGACGGGAACAATCAGCCCCAGCATTTT. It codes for CASSPEDGNNQPQHF.

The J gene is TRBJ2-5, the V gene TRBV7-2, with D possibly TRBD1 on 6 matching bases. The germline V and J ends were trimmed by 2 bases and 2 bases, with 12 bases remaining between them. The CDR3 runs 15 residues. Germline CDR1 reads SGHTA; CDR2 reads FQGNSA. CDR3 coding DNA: TGTGCCAGCAGCTTAATGACAGGACTGCAAGAGACCCAGTACTTC. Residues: CASSLMTGLQETQYF. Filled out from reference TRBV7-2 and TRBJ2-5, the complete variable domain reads GAGVSQSPSNKVTEKGKDVELRCDPISGHTALYWYRQSLGQGLEFLIYFQGNSAPDKSGLPSDRFSAERTGGSVSTLTIQRTQQEDSAVYLCASSLMTGLQETQYFGPGTRLLVL.

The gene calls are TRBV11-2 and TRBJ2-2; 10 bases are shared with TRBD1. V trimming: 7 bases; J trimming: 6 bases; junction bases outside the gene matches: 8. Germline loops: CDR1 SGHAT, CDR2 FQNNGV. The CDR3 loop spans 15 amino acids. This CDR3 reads CASTWDRGAAGELFF. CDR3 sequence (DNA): TGTGCCAGCACTTGGGACAGGGGAGCCGCCGGGGAGCTGTTTTTT.

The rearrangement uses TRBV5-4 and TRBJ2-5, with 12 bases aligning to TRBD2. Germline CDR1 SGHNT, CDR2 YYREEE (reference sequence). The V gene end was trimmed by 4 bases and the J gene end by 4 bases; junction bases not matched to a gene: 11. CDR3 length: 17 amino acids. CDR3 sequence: CASSPGASGRAAETQYF. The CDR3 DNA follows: TGTGCCAGCAGCCCGGGGGCTAGCGGGAGGGCCGCAGAGACCCAGTACTTC.

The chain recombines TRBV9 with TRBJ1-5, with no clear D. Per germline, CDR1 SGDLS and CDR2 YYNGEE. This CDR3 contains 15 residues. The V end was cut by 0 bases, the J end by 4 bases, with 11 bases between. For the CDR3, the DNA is TGTGCCAGCAGCGTAGGACTAGGAGGGAATCAGCCCCAGCATTTT. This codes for CASSVGLGGNQPQHF.

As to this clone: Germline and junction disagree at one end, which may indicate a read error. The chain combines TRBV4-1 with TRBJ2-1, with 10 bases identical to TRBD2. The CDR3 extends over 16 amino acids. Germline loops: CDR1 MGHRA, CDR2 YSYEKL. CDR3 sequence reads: CASSQGLAGAYNEQFF. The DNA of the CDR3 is TGCGCCAGCAGTCAAGGGCTAGCGGGGGCCTACAATGAGCAGTTCTTC.

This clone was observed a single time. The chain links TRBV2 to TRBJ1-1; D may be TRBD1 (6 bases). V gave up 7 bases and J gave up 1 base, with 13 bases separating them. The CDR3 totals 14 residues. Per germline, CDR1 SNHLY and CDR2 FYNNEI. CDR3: CASTETGENTEAFF. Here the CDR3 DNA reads TGTGCCAGCACCGAGACAGGCGAGAACACTGAAGCTTTCTTT.

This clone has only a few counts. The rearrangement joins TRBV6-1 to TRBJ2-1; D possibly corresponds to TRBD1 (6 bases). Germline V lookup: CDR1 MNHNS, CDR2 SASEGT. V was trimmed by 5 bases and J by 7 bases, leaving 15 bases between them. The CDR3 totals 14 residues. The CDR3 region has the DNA TGTGCCAGCAGTATTACACAAGACAGGAATGAGCAGTTCTTC. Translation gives CASSITQDRNEQFF.

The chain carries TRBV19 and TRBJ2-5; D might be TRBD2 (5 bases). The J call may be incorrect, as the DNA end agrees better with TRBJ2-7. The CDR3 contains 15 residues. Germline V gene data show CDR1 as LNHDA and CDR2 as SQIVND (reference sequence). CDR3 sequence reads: CAIHKPRVTSYEQYF. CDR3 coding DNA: TGTGCCATCCACAAACCGCGGGTAACCTCCTACGAGCAGTACTTC.

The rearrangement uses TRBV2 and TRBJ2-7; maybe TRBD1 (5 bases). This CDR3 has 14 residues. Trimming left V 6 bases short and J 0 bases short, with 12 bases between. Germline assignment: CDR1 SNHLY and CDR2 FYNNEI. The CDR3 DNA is TGTGCCAGCAGGATAGACAGAAGCTCCTACGAGCAGTACTTC. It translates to CASRIDRSSYEQYF.

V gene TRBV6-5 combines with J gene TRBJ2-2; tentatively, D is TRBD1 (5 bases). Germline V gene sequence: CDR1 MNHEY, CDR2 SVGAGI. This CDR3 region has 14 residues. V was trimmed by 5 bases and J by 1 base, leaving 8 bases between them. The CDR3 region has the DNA TGTGCCAGCAGTGTTGGACAGAACACCGGGGAGCTGTTTTTT. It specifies CASSVGQNTGELFF.

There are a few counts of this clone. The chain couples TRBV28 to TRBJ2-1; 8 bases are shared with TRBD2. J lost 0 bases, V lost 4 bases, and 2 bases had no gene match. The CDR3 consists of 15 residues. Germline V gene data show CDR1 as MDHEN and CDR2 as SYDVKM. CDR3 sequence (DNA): TGTGCCAGCAGTTCCGCGGGAGGCTCCTACAATGAGCAGTTCTTC. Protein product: CASSSAGGSYNEQFF.

CDR3 in amino acids: CASTGTSGTDTQYF. The CDR3 DNA sequence: TGTGCCAGCACGGGGACTAGCGGGACAGATACGCAGTATTTT. The chain carries TRBV6-6 and TRBJ2-3, with TRBD2 identical over 12 bases. V lost 7 bases, J lost 3 bases, and 2 bases stayed unmatched. Germline CDR1 MNHNY, CDR2 SVGAGI (reference sequence). The CDR3 length is 14 residues.